Listed here are 24 T cell receptor beta chains from one sample, sequenced in a study of T-cell memory formation after mild COVID-19. TCRdb itself ran the 5' RACE reads through MiXCR, one entry per CDR3 protein. The sample includes about half a million distinct CDR3 sequences, around a sixth seen only once; the top ten take roughly an eighth. The sequencing sample was made of PBMCs or a T cell subset sorted from them (not recorded which). The receptors here all came from an adult woman who had mild COVID-19 (a few samples of this study predate the infection). Cell type and time point are not known.

In this sample, this clonotype turned up many times. The rearrangement links TRBV9 to TRBJ2-1, with D hard to call. V dropped 0 bases and J dropped 9 bases, with 13 bases sitting between them. The V gene's germline CDR1 is SGDLS and CDR2 YYNGEE. The CDR3 is 14 residues long. DNA of the CDR3: TGTGCCAGCAGCGTAGGGCCAGCAGCCTTTGAGCAGTTCTTC. It codes for CASSVGPAAFEQFF.

This clonotype has at least ten counts. The chain links TRBV29-1 to TRBJ2-2; D unclear. Germline CDR1 and CDR2: SQVTM and ANQGSEA. The CDR3 has 11 residues. V was cut by 4 bases and J by 7 bases, with 7 bases left in between. The CDR3 DNA reads TGCAGCGTTGGTTCGGTCGGGGAGCTGTTTTTT. Translation: CSVGSVGELFF.

This clonotype was observed a few times. The chain employs TRBV7-9 and TRBJ1-2, with D possibly being TRBD1 (6 bases). The CDR3 is 13 amino acids. In germline, CDR1 is SEHNR, CDR2 FQNEAQ (reference sequence). V was pared by 6 bases and J by 0 bases, with 8 bases between. The CDR3 is CASRSGANYGYTF. The DNA of the CDR3 is TGTGCCAGCAGGTCAGGGGCTAACTATGGCTACACCTTC.

The CDR3 DNA reads as TGTGCCAGCAGCTTAGTGTCTGGACTAGCGGGGTCCTACAATGAGCAGTTCTTC. Translated, it gives CASSLVSGLAGSYNEQFF. The J gene is TRBJ2-1, the V gene TRBV7-6; TRBD2 matches 12 bases. The CDR3 contains 18 residues. V lost 1 base and J lost 1; bases outside the gene matches: 5. Germline CDR1 SGHVS, CDR2 FNYEAQ.

This chain uses TRBV24-1 with TRBJ2-2; TRBD2 agrees at 8 bases. The CDR3 sequence is 15 residues long. Unmatched junction bases numbered 7, after V lost 3 bases and J lost 8 bases. Germline V gene sequence: CDR1 KGHDR, CDR2 SFDVKD. CDR3: CATSDRHSGRGELFF. In DNA form, the CDR3 reads TGTGCCACCAGTGATAGACACAGCGGGAGAGGGGAGCTGTTTTTT.

This clonotype has a handful of counts. This rearrangement joins TRBV4-2 to TRBJ1-5, with TRBD1 identical over 10 bases. V trimming: 4 bases; J trimming: 2 bases; junction bases outside the gene matches: 5. CDR3 length: 16 amino acids. Per the germline V gene, CDR1 is LGHNA and CDR2 is YNFKEQ. CDR3 in DNA: TGTGCCAGCAGCCCCCAAGGGACAGGGGGCAATCAGCCCCAGCATTTT. Its protein is CASSPQGTGGNQPQHF.

This rearrangement joins TRBV27 to TRBJ2-1; TRBD2 matches 9 bases. Germline V gene lookup returns CDR1 MNHEY and CDR2 SMNVEV (reference sequence). The V and J ends lost 2 bases and 6 bases, in that order; junction bases with no gene match: 8. There are 16 residues in the CDR3. In DNA, the CDR3 is TGTGCCAGCAGTTTACGACTAGCGGAGATTACCAATGAGCAGTTCTTC. Translation: CASSLRLAEITNEQFF.

The chain couples TRBV20-1 to TRBJ2-4; no definite D call. The germline V gene encodes CDR1 DFQATT and CDR2 SNEGSKA (reference sequence). The CDR3 is made up of 14 amino acids. Trimming shortened V by 6 bases and J by 2 bases, and 14 bases separated the two germline ends. As DNA, the CDR3 is TGCAGTGCAGTCTGGGGTTATACCAAAAACATTCAGTACTTC. This encodes CSAVWGYTKNIQYF.

This clonotype came up many times. The chain links TRBV27 to TRBJ2-3; a possible D gene is TRBD2 (6 bases). Germline values: CDR1 MNHEY, CDR2 SMNVEV (reference sequence). Trimming removed 5 bases from V and 6 bases from J, with 12 bases in between. The CDR3 has 13 amino acids. The CDR3 sequence is CASSLTRYDTQYF. The CDR3 DNA reads as TGTGCCAGCAGTCTGACTAGATACGATACGCAGTATTTT.

This clonotype was observed a handful of times. V gene TRBV5-4 combines with J gene TRBJ1-4; D is perhaps TRBD1 (6 bases). Deletions cut 3 bases from V and 7 bases from J, with 13 bases between. Germline CDR1 is SGHNT and CDR2 is YYREEE (reference sequence). The CDR3 runs to 14 residues. CDR3 in amino acids: CASSSGEFGEKLFF. CDR3 in DNA: TGTGCCAGCAGCTCAGGGGAATTTGGTGAAAAACTGTTTTTT.

This clonotype was recorded a few times. V and J are TRBV9 and TRBJ2-1; TRBD2 matches at 8 bases. The CDR3 totals 15 residues. The ends lost 7 bases at V and 5 bases at J; junction bases unmatched: 11. CDR1 is SGDLS and CDR2 is YYNGEE in the germline V gene. CDR3 residues: CASARGGGQHNEQFF. Written as DNA, the CDR3 is TGTGCCAGCGCCCGAGGCGGGGGGCAACACAATGAGCAGTTCTTC.

This clonotype was counted only a few times. This chain connects TRBV24-1 to TRBJ2-7; tentative D call: TRBD2 (5 bases). The CDR3 is made up of 14 amino acids. V shed 3 bases and J shed 3 bases, with 11 bases lying between them. Germline V gene lookup returns CDR1 KGHDR and CDR2 SFDVKD. CDR3 protein: CATSDPRVLYEQYF. The CDR3 DNA follows: TGTGCCACCAGTGATCCGCGGGTTCTCTACGAGCAGTACTTC.

This clonotype has just a few counts. In DNA form, the CDR3 reads TGCGCCAGCAGCCCCGGGACAGCAACCGGGGAGCTGTTTTTT. Its protein product is CASSPGTATGELFF. This chain uses TRBV4-1 with TRBJ2-2; TRBD1 matches 7 bases. The CDR3 is 14 residues long. Germline V lookup: CDR1 MGHRA, CDR2 YSYEKL. The trim removed 4 bases at V and 5 bases at J, leaving 4 bases unmatched.

In its sample, this clonotype was seen a few times. The V and J genes are TRBV20-1 and TRBJ2-5, with D uncertain. The V end lost 6 bases, the J end lost 5 bases, and 10 bases lay between the germline ends. CDR3 length: 11 amino acids. Germline V gene sequence: CDR1 DFQATT, CDR2 SNEGSKA (reference sequence). CDR3 bases: TGCAGTGCAACCTATGGGGAGACCCAGTACTTC. Its protein is CSATYGETQYF.

The chain is built from TRBV11-1 and TRBJ1-1, with 8 bases lining up with TRBD1. This CDR3 has 16 residues. The junction had 8 bases not matched to a gene; V was cut back by 4 bases and J by 1 base. The germline V gene encodes CDR1 SGHAT and CDR2 FQDESV (reference sequence). CDR3 in DNA: TGTGCCAGCAGCTCCCCTTCCGGGACAGGGAACACTGAAGCTTTCTTT. As protein: CASSSPSGTGNTEAFF.

V is TRBV20-1 and J is TRBJ2-7; perhaps D is TRBD1 or TRBD2 (5 bases each). Trimming stripped 1 base from V and 6 bases from J, with 7 bases between. The CDR3 spans 11 residues. CDR1 is DFQATT and CDR2 is SNEGSKA in the germline V gene (reference sequence). The CDR3 coding sequence is TGCAGTGCTAGAGCAGGGAGCGAGCAGTACTTC. Its protein is CSARAGSEQYF.

This chain links TRBV28 with TRBJ2-2, with D unclear. Trimming took off 10 bases at V and 3 bases at J, with 9 bases between the two ends. This CDR3 spans 12 amino acids. CDR1 is MDHEN and CDR2 is SYDVKM in the germline V gene. In DNA, the CDR3 is TGTGCCACCTCCTTGGACACCGGGGAGCTGTTTTTT. It translates to CATSLDTGELFF.

This chain uses TRBV2 with TRBJ2-5, with D maybe TRBD1 (6 bases). Germline CDR1 is SNHLY and CDR2 is FYNNEI. The CDR3 extends over 13 amino acids. The V end lost 7 bases, the J end lost 1 base, and 10 bases lay between the germline ends. Here the CDR3 reads CASTRTVQETQYF. The CDR3 DNA sequence: TGTGCCAGCACCCGGACAGTCCAAGAGACCCAGTACTTC. Full variable domain (missing parts from reference TRBV2 and TRBJ2-5): EPEVTQTPSHQVTQMGQEVILRCVPISNHLYFYWYRQILGQKVEFLVSFYNNEISEKSEIFDDQFSVERPDGSNFTLKIRSTKLEDSAMYFCASTRTVQETQYFGPGTRLLVL.

The chain combines TRBV20-1 with TRBJ2-7; D gene uncertain. V gave up 2 bases and J gave up 0 bases, with 5 bases separating them. Germline V gene data show CDR1 as DFQATT and CDR2 as SNEGSKA (reference sequence). The CDR3 is 12 residues long. DNA of the CDR3: TGCAGTGCTAGATCCAACTCCTACGAGCAGTACTTC. This sequence encodes CSARSNSYEQYF.

This clonotype was found a few times. The chain combines TRBV29-1 with TRBJ2-7, with 8 bases identical to TRBD1. V was pared by 8 bases and J by 8 bases, with 8 bases of the junction left unmatched. This CDR3 spans 11 amino acids. Germline V gene data show CDR1 as SQVTM and CDR2 as ANQGSEA. CDR3 bases: TGCAGCATGATAGGACAGGGAAAGCAGTACTTC. Protein: CSMIGQGKQYF.

The chain links TRBV6-6 to TRBJ2-1, with TRBD2 as a possible D gene (6 bases). This CDR3 has 17 residues. Trimming took 5 bases from V and 0 from J, leaving 17 bases between them. Germline V gene lookup returns CDR1 MNHNY and CDR2 SVGAGI (reference sequence). CDR3 sequence (DNA): TGTGCCAGCAGTGACCCAACTAGCTCCTACTCCTACAATGAGCAGTTCTTC. It yields the protein CASSDPTSSYSYNEQFF.

This clonotype was counted a few times. V gene TRBV12-3 or TRBV12-4 combines with J gene TRBJ2-1; TRBD2 matches 9 bases. J was trimmed by 7 bases and V by 5 bases; bases with no gene match: 12. The CDR3 is made up of 16 amino acids. The CDR3 DNA is TGTGCCAGCAGTCCCCGGGGAGCGGGGGGATGGAATGAGCAGTTCTTC. This encodes CASSPRGAGGWNEQFF.

This clonotype has only a few counts. The chain has TRBV9 and TRBJ2-7; D is unclear. This CDR3 has 14 amino acids. Germline V gene lookup returns CDR1 SGDLS and CDR2 YYNGEE. Trimming left V 4 bases short and J 1 base short, with 12 bases between. CDR3 coding DNA: TGTGCCAGCAGCCCCCGGACGGAGTCCTACGAGCAGTACTTC. Translated: CASSPRTESYEQYF.

This clonotype was observed a few times. The genes are TRBV7-8 and TRBJ1-1, with a weak D call TRBD1 (6 bases). The CDR3 contains 15 residues. Trimming took 3 bases from V and 7 from J, leaving 18 bases between them. The germline gives CDR1 SGHVS, CDR2 FQNEAQ. CDR3 DNA: TGTGCCAGCAGCTTCGGGCAGGGGTCGGGAAATGAAGCTTTCTTT. It yields the protein CASSFGQGSGNEAFF.